Listed below are T cell receptor beta chains from one sample, sequenced in a study of identifying expanded T cells in peripheral blood. The assay was immunoSEQ multiplex PCR, and TCRdb's table has in-frame clones only and misses some. The data show about 100,000 clones, approximately 84% seen once. Sequencing was performed on blood. These receptors came from a person aged 18 to 70 in good health. The CDR3 runs from the conserved cysteine through the conserved F or W. D genes are given only for firm matches. Clone size appears in some rows only: once, few, many, or a class for an expanded clone.

clone_size	d_call	v_call	j_call	cdr3_aa	cdr3_nt
-	-	TRBV7-8	TRBJ1-1	CASKGPISNTEAFF	TGTGCCAGCAAAGGGCCCATATCGAACACTGAAGCTTTCTTT
-	TRBD2	TRBV10-1	TRBJ2-2	CASSDSGGAGSTGELFF	TGCGCCAGCAGTGATAGCGGGGGGGCCGGTAGTACCGGGGAGCTGTTTTTT
once	-	TRBV7-9	TRBJ1-6	CASDSERGNSPLHF	TGTGCCAGCGATTCCGAAAGGGGAAATTCACCCCTCCACTTT
-	-	TRBV4-3	TRBJ2-2	CASSQESQAAGTGELFF	TGCGCCAGCAGCCAGGAGTCACAGGCTGCGGGCACCGGGGAGCTGTTTTTT
-	-	TRBV19	TRBJ2-3	CASSMVDTQYF	TGTGCCAGTAGTATGGTTGATACGCAGTATTTT
-	-	TRBV19	TRBJ1-6	CATSWEGGRSPLHF	TGTGCCACCTCGTGGGAGGGGGGAAGATCACCCCTCCACTTT
-	-	TRBV9	TRBJ2-7	CASSAQGYEQYF	TGTGCCAGCAGTGCTCAGGGGTACGAGCAGTACTTC
-	-	TRBV6-1	TRBJ2-2	CASRANSANTGELFF	TGTGCCAGCAGGGCGAACTCAGCCAACACCGGGGAGCTGTTTTTT
-	-	TRBV5-4	TRBJ1-1	CASRQGQNTEAFF	TGTGCCAGCAGACAAGGACAGAACACTGAAGCTTTCTTT
-	-	TRBV7-9	TRBJ2-1	CASSFGWGSNEQFF	TGTGCCAGCAGCTTTGGATGGGGGAGCAATGAGCAGTTCTTC
-	TRBD1	TRBV4-1	TRBJ1-2	CASSQVGQGFRRTF	TGCGCCAGCAGCCAAGTAGGACAGGGGTTCCGGAGGACCTTC
few	TRBD1	TRBV7-9	TRBJ2-7	CASSLEVGTARYEQYF	TGTGCCAGCAGCTTAGAGGTTGGGACAGCCCGCTACGAGCAGTACTTC
-	TRBD1	TRBV6-5	TRBJ1-5	CASRDRVDQPQHF	TGTGCCAGCAGGGACAGGGTAGACCAGCCCCAGCATTTT
-	TRBD1	TRBV7-2	TRBJ1-6	CASSLAPGGPVHF	TGTGCCAGCAGCTTAGCCCCAGGGGGGCCAGTCCACTTT
once	TRBD1	TRBV4-1	TRBJ2-6	CASSQDPGQGPSLANVLTF	TGCGCCAGCAGCCAAGATCCAGGACAGGGCCCCAGTTTGGCCAACGTCCTGACTTTC
-	TRBD1	TRBV7-9	TRBJ1-1	CASSPLAGGNTEAFF	TGTGCCAGCAGCCCACTCGCAGGGGGGAACACTGAAGCTTTCTTT
-	-	TRBV18	TRBJ1-3	CASSHGQLDSGNTIYF	TGTGCCAGCTCACACGGACAGCTCGACTCTGGAAACACCATATATTTT
-	TRBD2	TRBV4-2	TRBJ2-3	CASSQGLAGGTDTQYF	TGTGCCAGCAGCCAGGGACTAGCGGGGGGCACAGATACGCAGTATTTT
-	-	TRBV7-2	TRBJ1-5	CASSLSINQPQHF	TGTGCCAGCAGCTTATCCATAAATCAGCCCCAGCATTTT
once	-	TRBV5-1	TRBJ1-1	CASSLEPTRGAFF	TGCGCCAGCAGCTTGGAGCCCACTAGGGGCGCTTTCTTT
-	-	TRBV19	TRBJ1-5	CASSHDSSGNQPQHF	TGTGCCAGTAGTCATGACAGTTCCGGCAATCAGCCCCAGCATTTT
-	-	TRBV7-2	TRBJ1-5	CASSHRPQGSLNQPQHF	TGTGCCAGCAGCCATAGGCCTCAGGGGTCCCTTAATCAGCCCCAGCATTTT
-	-	TRBV6-1	TRBJ1-2	CASSEPSRRARYGYTF	TGTGCCAGCAGTGAGCCCTCACGACGGGCGCGCTATGGCTACACCTTC
-	-	TRBV13	TRBJ2-5	CASSNPQDYGTQYF	TGTGCCAGCAGCAACCCACAGGACTACGGGACCCAGTACTTC
-	-	TRBV15	TRBJ1-1	CATSRGGVRVGNEAFF	TGTGCCACCAGCAGAGGTGGGGTGAGGGTGGGCAATGAAGCTTTCTTT
-	-	TRBV28	TRBJ2-5	CASSLRGAGEETQYF	TGTGCCAGCAGTTTAAGGGGGGCCGGAGAAGAGACCCAGTACTTC
-	-	TRBV19	TRBJ1-1	CASRYSPNDSPEAFF	TGTGCCAGTAGATATTCCCCGAACGATTCCCCTGAAGCTTTCTTT
-	-	TRBV11-2	TRBJ1-1	CASSLVWVMNTEAFF	TGTGCCAGCAGCTTAGTATGGGTCATGAACACTGAAGCTTTCTTT
-	TRBD1	TRBV4-2	TRBJ2-5	CASSQSTPGQGVKTQYF	TGTGCCAGCAGCCAATCCACTCCGGGACAGGGGGTGAAGACCCAGTACTTC
-	-	TRBV29-1	TRBJ1-4	CSARRTNEKLFF	TGCAGCGCACGACGGACTAATGAAAAACTGTTTTTT
-	-	TRBV19	TRBJ2-2	CASSISGNTGELFF	TGTGCCAGTAGTATTTCAGGGAACACCGGGGAGCTGTTTTTT
-	-	TRBV19	TRBJ1-1	CASSSQGNTEAFF	TGTGCCAGTAGTTCACAGGGCAACACTGAAGCTTTCTTT
-	TRBD1	TRBV9	TRBJ1-1	CASSTGQGGTEAFF	TGTGCCAGCAGCACAGGACAGGGAGGCACTGAAGCTTTCTTT
-	-	TRBV7-6	TRBJ2-3	CASSLGFGAGATDTQYF	TGTGCCAGCAGCTTAGGTTTTGGGGCGGGGGCCACAGATACGCAGTATTTT
-	-	TRBV7-7	TRBJ1-1	CASSSQVNTEAFF	TGTGCCAGCAGCTCACAGGTGAACACTGAAGCTTTCTTT
-	-	TRBV5-6	TRBJ2-1	CASSSAGFVNEQFF	TGTGCCAGCAGCTCCGCAGGGTTCGTCAATGAGCAGTTCTTC
-	-	TRBV7-9	TRBJ2-6	CASSTQLSGANVLTF	TGTGCCAGCAGCACTCAGCTCTCTGGGGCCAACGTCCTGACTTTC
-	-	TRBV27	TRBJ1-1	CASSYRPGDTEAFF	TGTGCCAGCAGTTATAGACCGGGGGACACTGAAGCTTTCTTT
few	-	TRBV7-7	TRBJ2-2	CASSSGTLNTGELFF	TGTGCCAGCAGCTCCGGGACATTGAACACCGGGGAGCTGTTTTTT
-	TRBD1	TRBV6-5	TRBJ1-3	CASSYFRQGRNTIYF	TGTGCCAGCAGTTACTTTAGACAGGGGAGGAACACCATATATTTT
-	TRBD1	TRBV27	TRBJ2-7	CASSRAWDSSYEQYF	TGTGCCAGCAGTCGGGCCTGGGACAGCTCCTACGAGCAGTACTTC
-	TRBD1	TRBV11-2	TRBJ1-2	CASSATGTGSGYGYTF	TGTGCCAGCAGCGCGACCGGGACAGGGAGTGGCTATGGCTACACCTTC
once	-	TRBV11-2	TRBJ1-2	CASSFRGGNYGYTF	TGTGCCAGCAGCTTCCGCGGGGGTAACTATGGCTACACCTTC
-	TRBD1	TRBV18	TRBJ1-2	CASSPTSTGPPHGYTF	TGTGCCAGCTCACCAACCTCGACAGGGCCCCCTCATGGCTACACCTTC
once	-	TRBV18	TRBJ1-1	CASSPPGGRTEAFF	TGTGCCAGCTCACCCCCAGGAGGACGCACTGAAGCTTTCTTT
-	-	TRBV10-3	TRBJ1-1	CAISERGPNTEAFF	TGTGCCATCAGTGAACGGGGACCGAACACTGAAGCTTTCTTT
-	TRBD2	TRBV7-3	TRBJ2-1	CASSPNKLAAWIGNEQFF	TGTGCCAGCAGCCCGAATAAACTAGCGGCTTGGATTGGGAATGAGCAGTTCTTC
-	-	TRBV27	TRBJ1-2	CASSPGGARGYTF	TGTGCCAGCAGTCCCGGAGGGGCAAGGGGCTACACCTTC
-	-	TRBV11-2	TRBJ1-1	CASSSGQNTEAFF	TGTGCCAGCAGCTCTGGACAGAACACTGAAGCTTTCTTT
-	-	TRBV5-1	TRBJ2-3	CASSPEGGEFVDTQYF	TGCGCCAGCAGCCCCGAAGGGGGGGAATTTGTAGATACGCAGTATTTT
-	-	TRBV5-5	TRBJ1-1	CASSLAGGFCSF	TGTGCCAGCAGCTTGGCCGGAGGATTCTGTTCCTTT
-	-	TRBV11-2	TRBJ2-1	CASSSPISGLTYNEQFF	TGTGCCAGCAGCTCGCCGATTTCGGGTCTGACCTACAATGAGCAGTTCTTC
-	-	TRBV6-5	TRBJ1-2	CASSFGIGGYTF	TGTGCCAGCAGTTTTGGTATAGGGGGCTACACCTTC